This paragraph covers one T cell receptor beta chain sequence. The target antigen is unknown. After removal of 4 bases from V and 4 bases from J, the junction contained 5 bases not matched to a gene. In germline, CDR1 is SGHTS, CDR2 YDEGEE. The CDR3 contains 15 residues. The entry originates in a study of OX40 agonist ivuxolimab in advanced cancers. Study-level background: Intravenous ivuxolimab was administered to patients every 2 weeks at 0.01 to 10 mg/kg. Males comprised roughly four fifths of the group, whose mean age was about 61 years (range about 20 to 85). The eligibility criteria allowed prior anti-PD-1, anti-PD-L1 or anti-CTLA-4 therapy, and approximately 42% had some. Study-wide findings and caveats: On average, a greater number of expanded clones characterised CD8+ T cells relative to CD4+.

TCRdb keeps only in-frame clones here, not all; method: immunoSEQ multiplex PCR. The sample has 8,500 to 9,500 clones; 55% to 75% are singletons. This TCR derives from an adult with an advanced solid tumor such as melanoma, head and neck, liver or kidney cancer. The rearrangement uses TRBV5-8 and TRBJ2-1; 10 bases fit TRBD2. The material sequenced was CD4+ or CD8+ T cells sorted from blood, taken in a trial of the OX40 agonist ivuxolimab. The CDR3 nucleotides are TGTGCCAGCAGCAGAACTAGCGGGGTTTACAATGAGCAGTTCTTC. Amino acids: CASSRTSGVYNEQFF.